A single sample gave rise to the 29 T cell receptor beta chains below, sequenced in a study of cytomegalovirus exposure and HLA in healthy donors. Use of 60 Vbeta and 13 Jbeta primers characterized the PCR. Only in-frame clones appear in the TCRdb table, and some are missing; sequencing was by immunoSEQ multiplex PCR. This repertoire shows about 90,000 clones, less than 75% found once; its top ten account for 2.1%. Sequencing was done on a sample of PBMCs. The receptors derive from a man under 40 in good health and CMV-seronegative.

CDR3 coding DNA: TGTGCCAGTAGTATCACGACAGGGCAATATGGCTACACCTTC. It translates to CASSITTGQYGYTF. The chain uses TRBV19 and TRBJ1-2, with 7 bases matching TRBD1. The V segment lost 3 bases and the J segment 5 bases; nucleotides outside the gene matches: 6. The CDR3 runs to 14 residues. CDR1 is LNHDA, CDR2 SQIVND, per germline (reference sequence).

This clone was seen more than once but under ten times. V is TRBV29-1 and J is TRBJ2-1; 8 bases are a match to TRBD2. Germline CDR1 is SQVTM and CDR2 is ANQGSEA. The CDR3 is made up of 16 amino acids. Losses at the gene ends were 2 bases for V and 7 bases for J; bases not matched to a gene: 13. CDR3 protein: CSVESLAGSLGNEQFF. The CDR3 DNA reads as TGCAGCGTTGAAAGTTTAGCGGGGAGTCTCGGGAATGAGCAGTTCTTC.

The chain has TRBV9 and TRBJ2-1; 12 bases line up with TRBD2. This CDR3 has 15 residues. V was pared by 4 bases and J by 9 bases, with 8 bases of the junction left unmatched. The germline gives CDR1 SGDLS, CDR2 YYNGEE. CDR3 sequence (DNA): TGTGCCAGCAGCCACAACCCGGGACTAGCGGGTGAGCAGTTCTTC. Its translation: CASSHNPGLAGEQFF.

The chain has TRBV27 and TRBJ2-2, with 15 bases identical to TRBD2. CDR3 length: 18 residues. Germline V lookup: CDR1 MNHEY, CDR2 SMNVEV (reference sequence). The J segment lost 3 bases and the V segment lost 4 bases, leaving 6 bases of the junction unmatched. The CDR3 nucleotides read TGTGCCAGCAGTTCCCGGACTAGCGGGAGGGCCGACACCGGGGAGCTGTTTTTT. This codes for CASSSRTSGRADTGELFF.

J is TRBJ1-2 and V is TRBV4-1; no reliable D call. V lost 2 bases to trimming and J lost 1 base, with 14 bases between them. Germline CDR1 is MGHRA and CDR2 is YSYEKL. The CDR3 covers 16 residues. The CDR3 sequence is CASSQSRERFNYGYTF. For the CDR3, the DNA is TGCGCCAGCAGCCAATCCCGGGAGAGGTTTAACTATGGCTACACCTTC.

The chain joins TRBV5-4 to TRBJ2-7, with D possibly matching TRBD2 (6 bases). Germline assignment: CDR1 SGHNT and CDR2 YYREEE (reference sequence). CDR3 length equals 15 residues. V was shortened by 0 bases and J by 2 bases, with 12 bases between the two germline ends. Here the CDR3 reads CASSLDGAGTYEQYF. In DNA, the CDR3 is TGTGCCAGCAGCTTGGACGGGGCGGGGACCTACGAGCAGTACTTC.

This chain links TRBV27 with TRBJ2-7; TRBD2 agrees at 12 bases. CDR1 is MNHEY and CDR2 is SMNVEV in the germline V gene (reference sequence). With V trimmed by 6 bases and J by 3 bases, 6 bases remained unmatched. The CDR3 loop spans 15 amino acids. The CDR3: CASRVLAGGSYEQYF. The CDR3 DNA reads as TGTGCCAGCAGGGTCCTAGCGGGAGGGAGCTACGAGCAGTACTTC.

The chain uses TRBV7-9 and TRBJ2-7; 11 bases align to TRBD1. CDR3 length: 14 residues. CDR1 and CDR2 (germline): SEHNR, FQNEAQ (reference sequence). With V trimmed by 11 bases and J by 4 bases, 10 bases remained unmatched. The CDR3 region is CAVGLGQGAYEQYF. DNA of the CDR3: TGTGCCGTAGGATTAGGACAGGGGGCGTACGAGCAGTACTTC.

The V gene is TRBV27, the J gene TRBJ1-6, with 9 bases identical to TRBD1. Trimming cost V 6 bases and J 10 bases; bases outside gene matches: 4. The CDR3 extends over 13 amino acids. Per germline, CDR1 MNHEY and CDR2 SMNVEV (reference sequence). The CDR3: CASSNRGQSPLHF. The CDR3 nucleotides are TGTGCCAGCAGCAACAGGGGGCAATCACCCCTCCACTTT.

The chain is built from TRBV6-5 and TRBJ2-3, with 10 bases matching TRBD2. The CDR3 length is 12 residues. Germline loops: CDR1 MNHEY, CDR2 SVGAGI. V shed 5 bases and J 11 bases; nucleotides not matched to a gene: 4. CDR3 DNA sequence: TGTGCCAGCAGTATAGCGGGGGGTTTGCAGTATTTT. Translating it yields CASSIAGGLQYF.

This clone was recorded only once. The DNA for the CDR3 is TGTGCCAGCAGCTTCGCAGGGCAGGGGGCAGGGGAGACCCAGTACTTC. Its translation is CASSFAGQGAGETQYF. The J gene is TRBJ2-5, the V gene TRBV7-2; 8 bases align to TRBD1. Trimming cost V 3 bases and J 5 bases; bases outside gene matches: 11. CDR3 size: 16 residues. The germline V gene encodes CDR1 SGHTA and CDR2 FQGNSA.

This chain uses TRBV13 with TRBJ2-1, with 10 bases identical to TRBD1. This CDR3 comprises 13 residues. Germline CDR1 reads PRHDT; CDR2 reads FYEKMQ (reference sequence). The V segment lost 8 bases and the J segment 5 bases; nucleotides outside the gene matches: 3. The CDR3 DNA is TGTGCCAGCGGGACAGGGGTAAACAATGAGCAGTTCTTC. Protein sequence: CASGTGVNNEQFF.

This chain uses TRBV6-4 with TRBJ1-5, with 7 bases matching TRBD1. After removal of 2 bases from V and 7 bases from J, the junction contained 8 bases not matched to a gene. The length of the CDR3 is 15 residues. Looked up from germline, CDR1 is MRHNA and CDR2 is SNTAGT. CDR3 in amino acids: CASSDGAGGLQPQHF. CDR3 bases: TGTGCCAGCAGTGACGGGGCAGGGGGTCTACAGCCCCAGCATTTT.

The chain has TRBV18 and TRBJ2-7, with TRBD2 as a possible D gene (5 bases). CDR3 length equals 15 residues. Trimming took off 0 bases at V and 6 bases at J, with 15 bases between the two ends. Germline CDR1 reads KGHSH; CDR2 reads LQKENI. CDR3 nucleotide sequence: TGTGCCAGCTCACCACCTGTGACTCATGCGGGCGAGCAGTACTTC. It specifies CASSPPVTHAGEQYF.

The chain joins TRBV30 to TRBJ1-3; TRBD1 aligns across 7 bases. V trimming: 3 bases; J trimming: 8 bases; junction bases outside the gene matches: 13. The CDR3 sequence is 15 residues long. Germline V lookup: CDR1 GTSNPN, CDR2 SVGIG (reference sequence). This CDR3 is CAWSQAGGGMDTIYF. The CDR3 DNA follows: TGTGCCTGGAGCCAGGCAGGGGGTGGAATGGACACCATATATTTT.

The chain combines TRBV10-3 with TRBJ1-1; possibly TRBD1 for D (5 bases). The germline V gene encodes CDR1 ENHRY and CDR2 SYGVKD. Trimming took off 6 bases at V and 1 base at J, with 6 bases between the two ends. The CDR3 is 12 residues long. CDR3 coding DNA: TGTGCCATCAGCCAGGGGAACACTGAAGCTTTCTTT. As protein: CAISQGNTEAFF.

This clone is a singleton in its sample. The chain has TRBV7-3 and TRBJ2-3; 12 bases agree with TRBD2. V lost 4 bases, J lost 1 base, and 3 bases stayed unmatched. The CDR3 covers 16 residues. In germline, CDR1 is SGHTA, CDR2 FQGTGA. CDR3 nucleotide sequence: TGTGCCAGCAGCTCCCCTAGCGGGGGGGGCACAGATACGCAGTATTTT. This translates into CASSSPSGGGTDTQYF.

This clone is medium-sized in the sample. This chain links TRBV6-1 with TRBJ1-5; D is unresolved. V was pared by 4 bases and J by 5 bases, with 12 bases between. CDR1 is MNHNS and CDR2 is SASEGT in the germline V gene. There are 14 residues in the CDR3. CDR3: CASSASADYQPQHF. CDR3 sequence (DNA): TGTGCCAGCAGTGCATCGGCGGATTATCAGCCCCAGCATTTT.

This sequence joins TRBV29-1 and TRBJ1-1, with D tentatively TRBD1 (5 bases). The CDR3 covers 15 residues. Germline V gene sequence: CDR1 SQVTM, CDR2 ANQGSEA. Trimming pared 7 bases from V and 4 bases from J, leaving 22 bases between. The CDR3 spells CSGERGGIGRTEAFF. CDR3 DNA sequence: TGCAGCGGGGAGAGGGGAGGAATCGGACGCACTGAAGCTTTCTTT. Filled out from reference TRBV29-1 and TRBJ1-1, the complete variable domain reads SAVISQKPSRDICQRGTSLTIQCQVDSQVTMMFWYRQQPGQSLTLIATANQGSEATYESGFVIDKFPISRPNLTFSTLTVSNMSPEDSSIYLCSGERGGIGRTEAFFGQGTRLTVV.

The DNA of the CDR3 is TGTGCCAGCAGTACCATGACAGCCACCTACGAGCAGTACTTC. This translates into CASSTMTATYEQYF. The chain links TRBV27 to TRBJ2-7; a weak D match, TRBD1 (5 bases). V was pared by 5 bases and J by 2 bases, with 13 bases between. Germline V gene lookup returns CDR1 MNHEY and CDR2 SMNVEV (reference sequence). The CDR3 is 14 residues long.

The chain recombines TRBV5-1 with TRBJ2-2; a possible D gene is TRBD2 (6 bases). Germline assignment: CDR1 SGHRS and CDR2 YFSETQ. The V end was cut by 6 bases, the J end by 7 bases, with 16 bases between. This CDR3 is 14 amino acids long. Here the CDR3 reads CASNGGKDGGELFF. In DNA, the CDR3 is TGCGCCAGCAACGGCGGGAAAGATGGCGGGGAGCTGTTTTTT. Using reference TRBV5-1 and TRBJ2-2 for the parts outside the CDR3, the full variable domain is KAGVTQTPRYLIKTRGQQVTLSCSPISGHRSVSWYQQTPGQGLQFLFEYFSETQRNKGNFPGRFSGRQFSNSRSEMNVSTLELGDSALYLCASNGGKDGGELFFGEGSRLTVL.

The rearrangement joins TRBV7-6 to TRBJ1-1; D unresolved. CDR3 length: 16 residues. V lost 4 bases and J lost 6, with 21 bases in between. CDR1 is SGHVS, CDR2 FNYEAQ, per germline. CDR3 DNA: TGTGCCAGCAGCTCTAACCTTGGTGGTAAGAGCCCTGAAGCTTTCTTT. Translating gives CASSSNLGGKSPEAFF.

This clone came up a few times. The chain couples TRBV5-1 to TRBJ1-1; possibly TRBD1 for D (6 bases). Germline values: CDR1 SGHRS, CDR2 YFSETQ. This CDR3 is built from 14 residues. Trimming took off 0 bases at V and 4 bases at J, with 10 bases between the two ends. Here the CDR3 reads CASSLAGGPTEAFF. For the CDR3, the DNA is TGCGCCAGCAGCTTGGCTGGGGGCCCCACTGAAGCTTTCTTT. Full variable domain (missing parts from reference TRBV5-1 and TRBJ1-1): KAGVTQTPRYLIKTRGQQVTLSCSPISGHRSVSWYQQTPGQGLQFLFEYFSETQRNKGNFPGRFSGRQFSNSRSEMNVSTLELGDSALYLCASSLAGGPTEAFFGQGTRLTVV.

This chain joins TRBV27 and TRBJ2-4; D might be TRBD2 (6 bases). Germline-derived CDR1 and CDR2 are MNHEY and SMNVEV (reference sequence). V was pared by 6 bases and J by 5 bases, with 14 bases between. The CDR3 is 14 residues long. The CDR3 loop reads CASRGRLGQNIQYF. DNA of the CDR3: TGTGCCAGCAGGGGGAGACTAGGCCAAAACATTCAGTACTTC.

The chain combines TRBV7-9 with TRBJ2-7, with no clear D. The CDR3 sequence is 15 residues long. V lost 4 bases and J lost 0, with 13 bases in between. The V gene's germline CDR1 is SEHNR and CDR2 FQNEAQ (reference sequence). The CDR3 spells CASSYGSADSYEQYF. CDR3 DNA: TGTGCCAGCAGCTACGGGTCTGCGGACTCCTACGAGCAGTACTTC.

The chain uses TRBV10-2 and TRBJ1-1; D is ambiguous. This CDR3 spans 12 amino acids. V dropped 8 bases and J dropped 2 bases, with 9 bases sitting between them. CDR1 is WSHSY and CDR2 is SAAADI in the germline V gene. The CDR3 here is CASGRGNTEAFF. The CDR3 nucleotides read TGCGCCAGCGGCCGGGGAAACACTGAAGCTTTCTTT.

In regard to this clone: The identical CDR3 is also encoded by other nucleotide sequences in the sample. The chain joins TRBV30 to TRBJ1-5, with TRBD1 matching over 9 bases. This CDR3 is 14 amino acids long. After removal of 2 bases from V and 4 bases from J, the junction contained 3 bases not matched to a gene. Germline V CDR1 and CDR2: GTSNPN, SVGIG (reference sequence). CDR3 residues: CAWSTGTGNQPQHF. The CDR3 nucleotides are TGTGCCTGGAGTACCGGGACAGGGAATCAGCCCCAGCATTTT. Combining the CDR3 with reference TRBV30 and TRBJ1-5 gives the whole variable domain SQTIHQWPATLVQPVGSPLSLECTVEGTSNPNLYWYRQAAGRGLQLLFYSVGIGQISSEVPQNLSASRPQDRQFILSSKKLLLSDSGFYLCAWSTGTGNQPQHFGDGTRLSIL.

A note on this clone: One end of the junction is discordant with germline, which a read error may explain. This chain's CDR3 is CASSPSFSGANVLIF. The CDR3 DNA sequence: TGTGCCAGCAGCCCGTCCTTCTCTGGGGCCAACGTCCTGATTTTC. The V call is TRBV7-7, the J call TRBJ2-6, with a weak D call TRBD1 (5 bases). Germline V gene sequence: CDR1 SSHAT, CDR2 FNYEAQ (reference sequence). The CDR3 spans 15 residues.

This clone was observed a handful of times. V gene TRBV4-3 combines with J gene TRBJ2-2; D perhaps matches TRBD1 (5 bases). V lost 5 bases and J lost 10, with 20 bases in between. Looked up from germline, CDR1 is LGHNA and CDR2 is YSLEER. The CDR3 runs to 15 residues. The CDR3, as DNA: TGCGCCAGCAGCACCCGTAGAAAGGGGTCGGAGGAGCTGTTTTTT. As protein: CASSTRRKGSEELFF.